Following are 7 T cell receptor beta chains from one sample sequenced in a study of radiation and T cells in renal cell carcinoma (TCRdb year 2020). The time point label here, explained by the study, means: baseline pretreatment blood. The intended sense of this specimen's treatment or condition label: 15 Gy SBRT to primary tumor, nephrectomy 4 weeks later. The library was obtained by the immunoSEQ multiplex PCR assay. TCRdb retrieved this table from immuneACCESS and kept in-frame rearrangements only. Not all clones are present; in checked studies, unresolved V genes account for under half, and no reason is known for the remainder. This sample comprises about 130,000 clones, around 83% of them detected only once. The biggest ten clones account for 3% of the sample. The source material was blood, sampled from a patient whose treatment included radiotherapy and nephrectomy. Source of these receptors: a woman between 55 and 75 years old with renal cell carcinoma.

The gene calls are TRBV11-1 and TRBJ2-7, with D unclear. Trimming shortened V by 1 base and J by 2 bases, and 9 bases separated the two germline ends. Germline values: CDR1 SGHAT, CDR2 FQDESV (reference sequence). CDR3 length equals 14 residues. The CDR3 sequence is CASSLEGRTYEQYF. Written as DNA, the CDR3 is TGTGCCAGCAGCTTAGAGGGCCGAACCTACGAGCAGTACTTC.

The V and J genes are TRBV7-2 and TRBJ2-1; D possibly uses TRBD1 or TRBD2 (5 bases each). Germline lookup yields CDR1 SGHTA and CDR2 FQGNSA. V lost 1 base and J lost 0, with 7 bases in between. The CDR3 is made up of 15 amino acids. CDR3 amino acids: CASSLEGSSYNEQFF. CDR3 bases: TGTGCCAGCAGCTTAGAGGGGAGCTCCTACAATGAGCAGTTCTTC.

V is TRBV6-6 and J is TRBJ1-1, with no clear D. Per germline, CDR1 MNHNY and CDR2 SVGAGI (reference sequence). The CDR3 extends over 14 amino acids. Trimming cost V 4 bases and J 3 bases, with 12 bases left between them. The CDR3 here is CASSSRSGDTEAFF. The CDR3 DNA sequence: TGTGCCAGCAGTTCTCGGTCAGGCGACACTGAAGCTTTCTTT.

The chain links TRBV6-5 to TRBJ1-5, with a tentative D call TRBD1 (6 bases). The CDR3 has 15 amino acids. Germline-derived CDR1 and CDR2 are MNHEY and SVGAGI. V was clipped by 5 bases and J by 5 bases, with 16 bases between them. DNA of the CDR3: TGTGCCAGCAGTCCAATGACAGGAACTGATCAGCCCCAGCATTTT. Protein product: CASSPMTGTDQPQHF.

This chain uses TRBV6-5 with TRBJ1-5; D gene ambiguous. V was cut by 6 bases and J by 8 bases, with 5 bases left in between. Germline loops: CDR1 MNHEY, CDR2 SVGAGI. This CDR3 is built from 10 residues. The CDR3 DNA is TGTGCCAGCAGGAATAAGCCCCAGCATTTT. Protein: CASRNKPQHF.

The chain is built from TRBV19 and TRBJ2-6; no clear D gene. Germline CDR1 LNHDA, CDR2 SQIVND (reference sequence). Trimming took 4 bases from V and 0 from J, leaving 10 bases between them. The CDR3 totals 16 residues. The CDR3 reads CASSKHLDSGANVLTF. CDR3 nucleotides: TGTGCCAGTAGTAAACACTTAGACTCTGGGGCCAACGTCCTGACTTTC.

The chain links TRBV7-9 to TRBJ2-7, with D perhaps TRBD1 (6 bases). CDR3 length: 13 residues. Trimming removed 1 base at V and 5 bases at J, with 9 bases between. Germline CDR1 and CDR2: SEHNR and FQNEAQ (reference sequence). CDR3 coding DNA: TGTGCCAGCAGCTTAGTTGCAGGGGACGAGCAGTACTTC. Translation: CASSLVAGDEQYF.